The clone carrying this T cell receptor beta chain was found a few times. The antigen remains unidentified. Extracted from the samples, RNA was reverse transcribed into cDNA to serve as the sequencing template. Libraries were prepared by immunoSEQ multiplex PCR; TCRdb keeps only in-frame clonotypes and omits some of them. Here the sample spans around 200,000 clones, approximately 53% being singletons. The data originate from a study of CD8+ T cells in alopecia areata. Study overall: Patients received oral tofacitinib, 5 to 10 mg twice daily, for moderate-to-severe alopecia areata.

The treatment was: oral pan-JAK inhibitor, 5-10 mg twice daily. Alopecia areata patients gave lesional scalp punch biopsies and peripheral blood samples. Using a FACSAria, the CD4+ and CD8+ T cells were sorted from the PBMCs. General study results and limits: Mouse data revealed clearer TCR sharing than patient data did, a gap possibly tied to HLA.

Trimming took off 0 bases at V and 2 bases at J, with 3 bases between the two ends. This CDR3 spans 13 amino acids. Germline V gene sequence: CDR1 ENHRY, CDR2 SYGVKD. The rearrangement links TRBV10-3 to TRBJ2-3, with no clear D. Sequenced material: CD8+ T cells sorted from blood, taken at week 24, from a patient treated with tofacitinib. This clonotype was obtained from a human donor with alopecia areata. The CDR3 protein is CAISESDTDTQYF. The DNA of the CDR3 is TGTGCCATCAGTGAGTCGGACACAGATACGCAGTATTTT.